This T cell receptor beta chain appears in the sequencing data of a study of blood T cell repertoires in COVID-19. Sequencing used immunoSEQ multiplex PCR; TCRdb keeps in-frame clones, though not all of them. The sample contains fewer than 300,000 clones, roughly nine tenths of which appear only once. The CDR3 runs to 14 residues. Per germline, CDR1 SEHNR and CDR2 FQNEAQ (reference sequence). V was pared by 2 bases and J by 4 bases, with 12 bases between. Patients at the Seattle site were enrolled during active infection and followed longitudinally. V is TRBV7-9 and J is TRBJ2-7; D may be TRBD2 (6 bases). The TCR originated in a woman younger than 45 with COVID-19, enrolled during active disease. Input material: peripheral blood. The chain's CDR3 is CASSLTVSGYEQYF. The DNA for the CDR3 is TGTGCCAGCAGCTTAACCGTGAGCGGGTACGAGCAGTACTTC. The whole variable domain, filled in from reference TRBV7-9 and TRBJ2-7, reads DTGVSQNPRHKITKRGQNVTFRCDPISEHNRLYWYRQTLGQGPEFLTYFQNEAQLEKSRLLSDRFSAERPKGSFSTLEIQRTEQGDSAMYLCASSLTVSGYEQYFGPGTRLTVT.